This TCR beta chain emerged from a study of PD-1 blockade in classical Hodgkin lymphoma. Germline trimming cut 2 bases from V and 4 bases from J; bases unmatched to any gene: 10. Germline V gene lookup returns CDR1 SGHVS and CDR2 FQNEAQ. This CDR3 region has 16 residues. There was relapse after autologous stem cell transplantation in every patient, and there was variation in brentuximab vedotin exposure. With regard to this clone: Its antigen remains unidentified.

Sequencing used immunoSEQ multiplex PCR; TCRdb keeps in-frame clones, though not all of them. Here the sample spans over 10,000 clones, about four fifths being singletons. Broader study findings: A reduction in baseline TCR diversity was reportedly seen in newly diagnosed patients relative to healthy donors.

This rearrangement joins TRBV7-8 to TRBJ1-2; 7 bases line up with TRBD1. This clonotype was sampled from a human donor with classical Hodgkin lymphoma. Source: peripheral blood mononuclear cells (PBMCs), taken at baseline. The CDR3 region is CASSLLVWTGPYGYTF. The CDR3 nucleotides read TGTGCCAGCAGCTTACTTGTCTGGACAGGACCCTATGGCTACACCTTC.